One and the same sample provided the 5 T cell receptor beta chains below, sequenced in a study of T cells after yellow fever vaccination. A single record per CDR3 protein comes from TCRdb applying MiXCR to the 5' RACE reads. The data show about 85,000 distinct CDR3 sequences, roughly 14% seen once. Sample: CD8+ T cells not binding an NS4B(214-222) dextramer, sorted from PBMCs, taken approximately 22 days after the first yellow fever vaccination. The origin of the receptors is a man aged 18 to 29 who received the YFV17D yellow fever vaccine.

This clonotype was seen a handful of times. This chain connects TRBV10-3 to TRBJ1-5, with a possible D match to TRBD1 (5 bases). The CDR3 sequence is 13 residues long. Germline V lookup: CDR1 ENHRY, CDR2 SYGVKD. V was cut by 11 bases and J by 6 bases, with 17 bases left in between. CDR3 bases: TGTGCCTCACAGACGGGGGGGGGTCAGCCCCAGCATTTT. It translates to CASQTGGGQPQHF.

Only a few counts were recorded for this clonotype. V is TRBV27 and J is TRBJ1-2; D may be TRBD1 (6 bases). V was trimmed by 5 bases and J by 8 bases, leaving 18 bases between them. The CDR3 extends over 14 amino acids. Germline V gene sequence: CDR1 MNHEY, CDR2 SMNVEV (reference sequence). This CDR3 reads CASSPRGAGKGYTF. Here the CDR3 DNA reads TGTGCCAGCAGTCCCCGGGGGGCCGGGAAGGGCTACACCTTC.

This clonotype was counted a few times. The chain has TRBV5-1 and TRBJ2-2; D call uncertain. V lost 2 bases and J lost 0, with 5 bases in between. Germline CDR1 SGHRS, CDR2 YFSETQ. This CDR3 has 14 residues. CDR3 amino acids: CASSLMSNTGELFF. CDR3 in DNA: TGCGCCAGCAGCTTAATGTCGAACACCGGGGAGCTGTTTTTT.

This clonotype was counted only a few times. V gene TRBV5-1 combines with J gene TRBJ1-5, with TRBD1 identical over 7 bases. CDR3 length equals 15 residues. With V trimmed by 5 bases and J by 4 bases, 9 bases remained unmatched. Germline CDR1 is SGHRS and CDR2 is YFSETQ. This CDR3 is CASSLTGTVNQPQHF. DNA for the CDR3: TGCGCCAGCAGTTTAACCGGGACAGTGAATCAGCCCCAGCATTTT.

There are a few counts of this clonotype. J is TRBJ2-5 and V is TRBV4-3, with D perhaps being TRBD1 or TRBD2 (5 bases each). This CDR3 has 15 amino acids. CDR1 and CDR2 from the germline V gene are LGHNA and YSLEER. V gave up 0 bases and J gave up 5 bases, with 13 bases separating them. Here the CDR3 reads CASSQDFRGWETQYF. The CDR3 nucleotides read TGCGCCAGCAGCCAAGATTTTCGGGGCTGGGAGACCCAGTACTTC.